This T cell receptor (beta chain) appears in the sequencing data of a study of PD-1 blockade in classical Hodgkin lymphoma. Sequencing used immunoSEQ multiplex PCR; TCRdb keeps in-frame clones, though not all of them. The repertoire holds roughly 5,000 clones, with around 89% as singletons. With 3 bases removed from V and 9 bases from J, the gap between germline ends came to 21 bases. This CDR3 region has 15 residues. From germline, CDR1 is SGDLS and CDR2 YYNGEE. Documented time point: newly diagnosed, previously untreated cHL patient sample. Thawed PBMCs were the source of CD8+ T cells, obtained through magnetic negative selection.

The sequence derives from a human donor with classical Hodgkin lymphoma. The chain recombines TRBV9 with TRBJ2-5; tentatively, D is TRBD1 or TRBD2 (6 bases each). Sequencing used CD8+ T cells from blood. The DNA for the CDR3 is TGTGCCAGCAGCGCTGGGGGGAGGACAGCTGACCCCCAGTACTTC. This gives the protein CASSAGGRTADPQYF.